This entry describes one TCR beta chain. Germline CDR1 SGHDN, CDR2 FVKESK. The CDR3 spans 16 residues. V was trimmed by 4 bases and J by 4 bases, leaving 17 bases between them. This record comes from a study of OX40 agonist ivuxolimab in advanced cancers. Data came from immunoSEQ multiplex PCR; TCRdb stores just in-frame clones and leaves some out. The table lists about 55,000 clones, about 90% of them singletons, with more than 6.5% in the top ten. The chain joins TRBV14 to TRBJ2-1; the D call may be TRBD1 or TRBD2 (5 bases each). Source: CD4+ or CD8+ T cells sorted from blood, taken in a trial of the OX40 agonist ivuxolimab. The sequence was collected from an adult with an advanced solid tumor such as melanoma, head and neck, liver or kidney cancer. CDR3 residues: CASSPNRGSFYNEQFF. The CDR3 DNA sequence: TGTGCCAGCAGCCCAAACCGGGGCTCCTTTTACAATGAGCAGTTCTTC.